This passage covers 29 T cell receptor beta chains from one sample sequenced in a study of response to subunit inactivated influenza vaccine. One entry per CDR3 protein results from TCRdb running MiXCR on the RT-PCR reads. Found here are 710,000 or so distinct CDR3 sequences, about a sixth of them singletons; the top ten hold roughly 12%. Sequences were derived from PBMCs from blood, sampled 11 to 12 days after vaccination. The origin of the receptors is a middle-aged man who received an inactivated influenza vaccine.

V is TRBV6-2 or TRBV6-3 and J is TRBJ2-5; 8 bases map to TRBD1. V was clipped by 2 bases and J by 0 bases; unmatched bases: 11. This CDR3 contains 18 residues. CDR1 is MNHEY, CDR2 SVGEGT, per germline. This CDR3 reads CASSYRGRGLGYQETQYF. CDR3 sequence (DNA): TGTGCCAGCAGTTACCGTGGCAGGGGGCTTGGGTACCAAGAGACCCAGTACTTC.

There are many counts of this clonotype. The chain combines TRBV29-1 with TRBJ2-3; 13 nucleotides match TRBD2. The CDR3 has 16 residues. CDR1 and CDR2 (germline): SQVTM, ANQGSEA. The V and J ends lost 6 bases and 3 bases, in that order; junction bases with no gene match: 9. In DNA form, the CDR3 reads TGCAGCGTATGGAAGACTAGCGGGGGGAGGACAGATACGCAGTATTTT. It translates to CSVWKTSGGRTDTQYF.

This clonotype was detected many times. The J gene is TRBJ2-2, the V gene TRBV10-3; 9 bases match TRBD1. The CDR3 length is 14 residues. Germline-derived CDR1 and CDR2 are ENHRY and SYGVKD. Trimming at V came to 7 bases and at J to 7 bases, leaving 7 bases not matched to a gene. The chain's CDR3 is CAITRDRVGGELFF. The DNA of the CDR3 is TGTGCCATCACCCGGGACAGGGTTGGCGGGGAGCTGTTTTTT.

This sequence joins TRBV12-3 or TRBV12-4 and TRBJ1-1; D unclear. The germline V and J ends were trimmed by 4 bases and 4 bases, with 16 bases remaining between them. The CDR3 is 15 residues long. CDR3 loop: CASSWVGWGGTEAFF. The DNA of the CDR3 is TGTGCCAGCAGTTGGGTAGGCTGGGGTGGCACTGAAGCTTTCTTT.

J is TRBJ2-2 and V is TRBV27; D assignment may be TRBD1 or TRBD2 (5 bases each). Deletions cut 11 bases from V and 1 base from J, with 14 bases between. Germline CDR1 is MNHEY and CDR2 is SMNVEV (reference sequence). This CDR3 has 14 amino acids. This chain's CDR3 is CAVRRGENTGELFF. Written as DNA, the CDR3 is TGTGCCGTCCGGAGAGGGGAGAACACCGGGGAGCTGTTTTTT.

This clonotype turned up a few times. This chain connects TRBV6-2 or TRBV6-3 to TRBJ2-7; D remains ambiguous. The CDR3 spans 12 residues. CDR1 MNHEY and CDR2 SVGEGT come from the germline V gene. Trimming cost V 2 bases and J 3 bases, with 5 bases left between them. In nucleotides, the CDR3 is TGTGCCAGCAGTTACGGGTTCTACGAGCAGTACTTC. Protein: CASSYGFYEQYF.

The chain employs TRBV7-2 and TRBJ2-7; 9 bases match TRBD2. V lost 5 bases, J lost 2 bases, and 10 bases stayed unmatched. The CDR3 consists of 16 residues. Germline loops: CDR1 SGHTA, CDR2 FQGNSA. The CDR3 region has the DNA TGTGCCAGCAGCCCCCATAGCGGGAGCCCGACCTACGAGCAGTACTTC. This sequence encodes CASSPHSGSPTYEQYF. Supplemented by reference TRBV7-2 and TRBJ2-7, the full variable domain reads GAGVSQSPSNKVTEKGKDVELRCDPISGHTALYWYRQSLGQGLEFLIYFQGNSAPDKSGLPSDRFSAERTGGSVSTLTIQRTQQEDSAVYLCASSPHSGSPTYEQYFGPGTRLTVT.

This CDR3 is CASSYYRTQETQYF. The DNA of the CDR3 is TGTGCCAGCAGTTATTATAGGACGCAAGAGACCCAGTACTTC. The J gene is TRBJ2-5, the V gene TRBV6-2 or TRBV6-3; D not certain. The germline V and J ends were trimmed by 3 bases and 2 bases, with 10 bases remaining between them. Germline CDR1 is MNHEY and CDR2 is SVGEGT. The CDR3 has 14 amino acids.

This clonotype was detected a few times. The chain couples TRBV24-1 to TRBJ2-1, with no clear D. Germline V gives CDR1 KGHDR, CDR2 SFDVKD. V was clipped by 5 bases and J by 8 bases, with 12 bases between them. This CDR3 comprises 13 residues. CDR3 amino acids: CATSGLSNDEQFF. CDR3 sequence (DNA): TGTGCCACCAGTGGGCTGTCGAACGATGAGCAGTTCTTC.

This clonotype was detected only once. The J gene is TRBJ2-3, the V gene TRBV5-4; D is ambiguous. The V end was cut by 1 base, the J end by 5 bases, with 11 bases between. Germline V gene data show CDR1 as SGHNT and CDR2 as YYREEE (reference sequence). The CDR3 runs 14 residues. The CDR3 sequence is CASSLLGFGDTQYF. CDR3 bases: TGTGCCAGCAGCTTGTTGGGTTTTGGAGATACGCAGTATTTT. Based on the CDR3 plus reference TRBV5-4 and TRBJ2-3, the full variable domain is ETGVTQSPTHLIKTRGQQVTLRCSSQSGHNTVSWYQQALGQGPQFIFQYYREEENGRGNFPPRFSGLQFPNYSSELNVNALELDDSALYLCASSLLGFGDTQYFGPGTRLTVL.

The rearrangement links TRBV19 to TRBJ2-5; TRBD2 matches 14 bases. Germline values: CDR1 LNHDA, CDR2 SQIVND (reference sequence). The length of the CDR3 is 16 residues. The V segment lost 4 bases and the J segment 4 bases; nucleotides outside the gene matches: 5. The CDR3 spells CASSTGGTSGGETQYF. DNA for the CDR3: TGTGCCAGTAGTACCGGCGGGACTAGCGGGGGAGAGACCCAGTACTTC. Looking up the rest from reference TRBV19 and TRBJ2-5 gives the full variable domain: DGGITQSPKYLFRKEGQNVTLSCEQNLNHDAMYWYRQDPGQGLRLIYYSQIVNDFQKGDIAEGYSVSREKKESFPLTVTSAQKNPTAFYLCASSTGGTSGGETQYFGPGTRLLVL.

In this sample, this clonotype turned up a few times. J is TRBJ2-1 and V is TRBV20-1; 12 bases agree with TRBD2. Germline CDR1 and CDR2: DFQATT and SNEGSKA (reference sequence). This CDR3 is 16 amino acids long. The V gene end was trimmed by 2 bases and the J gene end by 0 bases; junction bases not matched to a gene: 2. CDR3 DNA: TGCAGTGCTAGAACTAGCGGGAGGAGCTCCTACAATGAGCAGTTCTTC. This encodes CSARTSGRSSYNEQFF.

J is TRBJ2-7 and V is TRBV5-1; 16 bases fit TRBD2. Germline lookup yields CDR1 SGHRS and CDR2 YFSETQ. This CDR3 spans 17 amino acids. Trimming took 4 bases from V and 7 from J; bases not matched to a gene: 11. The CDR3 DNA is TGCGCCAGCAGCGGGACCGGGACTAGCGGGAGGGGCGTGGAGCAGTACTTC. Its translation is CASSGTGTSGRGVEQYF. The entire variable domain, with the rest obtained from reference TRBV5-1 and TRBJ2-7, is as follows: KAGVTQTPRYLIKTRGQQVTLSCSPISGHRSVSWYQQTPGQGLQFLFEYFSETQRNKGNFPGRFSGRQFSNSRSEMNVSTLELGDSALYLCASSGTGTSGRGVEQYFGPGTRLTVT.

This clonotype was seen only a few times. The CDR3 is CASSYNRGIYGYTF. Written as DNA, the CDR3 is TGTGCCAGCAGTTACAACAGGGGGATCTATGGCTACACCTTC. The chain couples TRBV6-5 to TRBJ1-2; 8 bases are shared with TRBD1. Trimming removed 2 bases from V and 4 bases from J; junction bases left unmatched: 3. CDR3 length: 14 amino acids. Germline CDR1 MNHEY, CDR2 SVGAGI.

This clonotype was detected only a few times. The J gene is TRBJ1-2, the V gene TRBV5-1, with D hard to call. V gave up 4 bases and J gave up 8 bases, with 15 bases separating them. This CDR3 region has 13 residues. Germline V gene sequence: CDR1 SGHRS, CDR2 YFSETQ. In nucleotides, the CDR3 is TGCGCCAGCAGCGTCATGCCGGACGGGGGCTACACCTTC. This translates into CASSVMPDGGYTF.

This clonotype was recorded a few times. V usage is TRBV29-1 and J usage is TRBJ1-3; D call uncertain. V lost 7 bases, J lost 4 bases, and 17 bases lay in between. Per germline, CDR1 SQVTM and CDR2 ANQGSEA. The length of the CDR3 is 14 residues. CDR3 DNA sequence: TGCAGCGCCTCCCCGGGAATCCAGGGAAACACCATATATTTT. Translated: CSASPGIQGNTIYF. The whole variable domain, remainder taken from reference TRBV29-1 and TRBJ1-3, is SAVISQKPSRDICQRGTSLTIQCQVDSQVTMMFWYRQQPGQSLTLIATANQGSEATYESGFVIDKFPISRPNLTFSTLTVSNMSPEDSSIYLCSASPGIQGNTIYFGEGSWLTVV.

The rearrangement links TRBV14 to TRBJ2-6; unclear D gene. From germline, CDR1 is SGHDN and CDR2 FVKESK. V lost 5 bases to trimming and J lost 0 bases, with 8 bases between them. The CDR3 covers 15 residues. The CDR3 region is CASSEIGSGANVLTF. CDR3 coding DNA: TGTGCCAGCAGCGAAATTGGCTCTGGGGCCAACGTCCTGACTTTC.

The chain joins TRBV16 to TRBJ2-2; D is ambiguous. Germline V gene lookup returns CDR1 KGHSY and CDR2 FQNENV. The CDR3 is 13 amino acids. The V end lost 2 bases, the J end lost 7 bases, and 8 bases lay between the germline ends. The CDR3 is CASSQKTNGELFF. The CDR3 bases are TGTGCCAGCAGCCAAAAGACAAACGGGGAGCTGTTTTTT.

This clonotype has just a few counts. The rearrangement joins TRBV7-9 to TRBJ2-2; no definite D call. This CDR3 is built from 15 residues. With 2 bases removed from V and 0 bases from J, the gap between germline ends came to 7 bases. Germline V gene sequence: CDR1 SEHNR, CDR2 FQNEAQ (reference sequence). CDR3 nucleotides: TGTGCCAGCAGCTTAAGGTCGGCGAACACCGGGGAGCTGTTTTTT. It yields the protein CASSLRSANTGELFF. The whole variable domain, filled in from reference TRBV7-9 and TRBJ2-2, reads DTGVSQNPRHKITKRGQNVTFRCDPISEHNRLYWYRQTLGQGPEFLTYFQNEAQLEKSRLLSDRFSAERPKGSFSTLEIQRTEQGDSAMYLCASSLRSANTGELFFGEGSRLTVL.

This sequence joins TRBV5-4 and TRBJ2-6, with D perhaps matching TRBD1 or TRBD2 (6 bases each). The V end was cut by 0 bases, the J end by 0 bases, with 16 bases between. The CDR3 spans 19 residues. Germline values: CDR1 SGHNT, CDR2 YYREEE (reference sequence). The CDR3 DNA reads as TGTGCCAGCAGCTTGGCCAGGGGAGGCATGACCTCTGGGGCCAACGTCCTGACTTTC. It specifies CASSLARGGMTSGANVLTF.

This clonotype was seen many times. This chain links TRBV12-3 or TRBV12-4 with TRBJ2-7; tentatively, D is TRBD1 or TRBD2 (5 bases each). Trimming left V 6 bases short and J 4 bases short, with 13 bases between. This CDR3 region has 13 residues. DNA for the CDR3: TGTGCCAGCAGCCCAGGGATAGCGTACGAGCAGTACTTC. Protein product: CASSPGIAYEQYF.

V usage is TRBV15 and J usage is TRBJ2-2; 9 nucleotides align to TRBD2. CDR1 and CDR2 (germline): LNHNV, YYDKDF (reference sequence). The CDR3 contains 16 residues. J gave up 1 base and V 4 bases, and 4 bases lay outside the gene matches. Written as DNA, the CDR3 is TGTGCCACCAGCATCCAGACTAGCGGGAACACCGGGGAGCTGTTTTTT. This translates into CATSIQTSGNTGELFF.

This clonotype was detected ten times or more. The CDR3 reads CSAGTIQRIGELFF. Written as DNA, the CDR3 is TGCAGTGCTGGCACAATTCAAAGGATCGGGGAGCTGTTTTTT. The V and J genes are TRBV20-1 and TRBJ2-2; D gene uncertain. The V end lost 5 bases, the J end lost 7 bases, and 17 bases lay between the germline ends. Germline V gives CDR1 DFQATT, CDR2 SNEGSKA (reference sequence). This CDR3 contains 14 residues.

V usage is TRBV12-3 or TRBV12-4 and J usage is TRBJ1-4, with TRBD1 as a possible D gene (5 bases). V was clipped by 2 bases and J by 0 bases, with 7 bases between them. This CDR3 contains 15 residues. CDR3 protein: CASSLLTATNEKLFF. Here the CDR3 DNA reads TGTGCCAGCAGTTTACTGACAGCAACTAATGAAAAACTGTTTTTT.

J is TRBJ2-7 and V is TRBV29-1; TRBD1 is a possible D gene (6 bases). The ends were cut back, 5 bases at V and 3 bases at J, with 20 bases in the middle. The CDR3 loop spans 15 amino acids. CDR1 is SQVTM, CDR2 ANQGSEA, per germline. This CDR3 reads CSVYAMGALNYEQYF. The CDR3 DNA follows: TGCAGCGTTTATGCGATGGGGGCCCTTAACTACGAGCAGTACTTC.

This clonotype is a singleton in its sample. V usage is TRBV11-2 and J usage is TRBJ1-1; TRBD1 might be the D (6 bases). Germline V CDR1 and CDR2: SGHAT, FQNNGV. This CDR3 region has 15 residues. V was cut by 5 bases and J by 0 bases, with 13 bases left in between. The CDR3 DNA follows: TGTGCCAGCAGCGCCGCAGGGGCGGTGAACACTGAAGCTTTCTTT. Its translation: CASSAAGAVNTEAFF.

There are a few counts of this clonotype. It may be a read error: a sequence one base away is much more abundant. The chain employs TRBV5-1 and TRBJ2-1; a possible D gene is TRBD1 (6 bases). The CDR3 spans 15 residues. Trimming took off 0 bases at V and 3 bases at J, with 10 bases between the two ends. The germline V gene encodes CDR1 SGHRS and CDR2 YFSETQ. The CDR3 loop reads CASSLDGGLYNEQFF. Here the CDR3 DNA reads TGCGCCAGCAGCTTGGATGGGGGCCTCTACAATGAGCAGTTCTTC.

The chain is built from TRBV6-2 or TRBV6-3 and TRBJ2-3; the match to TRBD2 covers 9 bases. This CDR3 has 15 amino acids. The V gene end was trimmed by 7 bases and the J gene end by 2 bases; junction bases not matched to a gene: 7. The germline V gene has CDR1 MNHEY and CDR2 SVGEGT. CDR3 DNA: TGTGCCAGCATTGAGACTAGCGGTATCACAGATACGCAGTATTTT. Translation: CASIETSGITDTQYF.

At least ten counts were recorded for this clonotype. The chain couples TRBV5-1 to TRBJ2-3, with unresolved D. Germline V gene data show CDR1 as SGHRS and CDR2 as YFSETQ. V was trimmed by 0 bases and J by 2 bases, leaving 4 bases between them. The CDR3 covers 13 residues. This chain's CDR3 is CASSLGHTDTQYF. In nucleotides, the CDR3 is TGCGCCAGCAGCTTGGGACACACAGATACGCAGTATTTT.